Below are 5 T cell receptor beta chains sequenced from a single sample in a study of cytomegalovirus exposure and HLA in healthy donors. Primers included in the PCR were 60 Vbeta and 13 Jbeta primers. The data were produced by immunoSEQ multiplex PCR, yet TCRdb's version contains in-frame clones alone and is incomplete. The listing records roughly 50,000 clones. Sequencing input: PBMCs. The receptors come from a man aged 35 to 55 in good health and CMV-seropositive.

The V gene is TRBV4-3, the J gene TRBJ1-2; 8 bases match TRBD1. The CDR3 sequence is 14 residues long. Germline V gene data show CDR1 as LGHNA and CDR2 as YSLEER. The trim removed 1 base at V and 4 bases at J, leaving 2 bases unmatched. The CDR3 here is CASSQVGTGYGYTF. The CDR3 nucleotides read TGCGCCAGCAGCCAAGTCGGGACAGGCTATGGCTACACCTTC.

J is TRBJ1-1 and V is TRBV9; maybe TRBD1 (6 bases). Germline V gives CDR1 SGDLS, CDR2 YYNGEE. The CDR3 totals 13 residues. The germline V and J ends were trimmed by 2 bases and 1 base, with 6 bases remaining between them. In DNA form, the CDR3 reads TGTGCCAGCAGCGTGACAGGGAACACTGAAGCTTTCTTT. Its translation: CASSVTGNTEAFF.

The chain has TRBV9 and TRBJ2-3; tentatively, D is TRBD2 (7 bases). The CDR3 spans 16 residues. V was trimmed by 0 bases and J by 2 bases, leaving 13 bases between them. The germline V gene encodes CDR1 SGDLS and CDR2 YYNGEE. The CDR3 DNA is TGTGCCAGCAGCGTAGGCGCGGGGGCTTACACAGATACGCAGTATTTT. This codes for CASSVGAGAYTDTQYF.

The rearrangement uses TRBV12-5 and TRBJ2-7; D is possibly TRBD1 (5 bases). Trimming left V 6 bases short and J 2 bases short, with 14 bases between. The germline gives CDR1 LGHNT, CDR2 FRNRAP. CDR3 length: 14 residues. This CDR3 reads CASGNQGRTYEQYF. For the CDR3, the DNA is TGTGCTAGTGGCAATCAGGGTAGAACCTACGAGCAGTACTTC.

The genes are TRBV9 and TRBJ2-3; D gene uncertain. CDR1 SGDLS and CDR2 YYNGEE come from the germline V gene. The CDR3 spans 15 residues. The germline V and J ends were trimmed by 4 bases and 0 bases, with 12 bases remaining between them. CDR3: CASSPRSASTDTQYF. The CDR3 region has the DNA TGTGCCAGCAGCCCCCGGAGTGCTAGCACAGATACGCAGTATTTT.